This is a list of T cell receptor beta chains from one sample in a study of shared clonotypes between healthy human individuals. The repertoire was sequenced with immunoSEQ multiplex PCR; TCRdb's copy has only in-frame clones and lacks some. In the table there are more than 2 million clones, under 97% of which are singletons. The sequencing sample was made of naive CD4+ T cells sorted from blood. These receptors came from a man aged 18 to 30 in good health. Each CDR3 is given with its conserved first and last residue. Each record gives: D gene, V gene, J gene, clone size, CDR3 protein, CDR3 DNA. The D gene is left open where the match is weak. Where a row states a size, it is once, few, many or the class of an expanded clone; other rows omit it.

>.|TRBV11-2|TRBJ2-7|.
CASSLDDFPAPYEQYF
TGTGCCAGCAGCTTAGATGACTTCCCGGCACCTTACGAGCAGTACTTC
>TRBD1|TRBV7-9|TRBJ2-1|.
CASSSLQGNTGNEQFF
TGTGCCAGCAGCTCACTACAGGGGAATACGGGCAATGAGCAGTTCTTC
>.|TRBV27|TRBJ1-1|once
CASSSPGQNTEAFF
TGTGCCAGCAGCTCCCCCGGACAAAACACTGAAGCTTTCTTT
>.|TRBV5-4|TRBJ2-1|.
CASSAGVSSYNEQFF
TGTGCCAGCAGCGCCGGGGTTAGCTCCTACAATGAGCAGTTCTTC
>.|TRBV11-2|TRBJ2-2|.
CASSSQWRGTGELFF
TGTGCCAGCAGCTCTCAGTGGCGAGGCACCGGGGAGCTGTTTTTT
>.|TRBV19|TRBJ2-2|.
CASSGVGELFF
TGTGCCAGTAGTGGGGTCGGGGAGCTGTTTTTT
>.|TRBV6-5|TRBJ1-1|.
CASSYSQGATEAFF
TGTGCCAGCAGTTACTCTCAGGGAGCCACTGAAGCTTTCTTT
>TRBD2|TRBV2|TRBJ2-2|.
CASSGGGGRTGELFF
TGTGCCAGCAGTGGTGGGGGAGGGCGCACCGGGGAGCTGTTTTTT
>.|TRBV5-1|TRBJ1-2|.
CASSSGQPYGYTF
TGCGCCAGCAGCTCTGGACAGCCCTATGGCTACACCTTC
>.|TRBV2|TRBJ1-3|.
CASSDWAGSGSGNTIYF
TGTGCCAGCAGTGACTGGGCAGGGTCAGGCTCTGGAAACACCATATATTTT
>TRBD1|TRBV7-9|TRBJ2-5|.
CASSLFLSTGVETQYF
TGTGCCAGCAGCTTATTCCTTTCGACAGGGGTGGAGACCCAGTACTTC
>TRBD2|TRBV7-7|TRBJ2-1|.
CASSQSGGQYNEQFF
TGTGCTAGCAGCCAGAGCGGGGGGCAATACAATGAGCAGTTCTTC
>.|TRBV5-1|TRBJ1-1|.
CASSLAAGVTEAFF
TGCGCCAGCAGCTTGGCGGCGGGGGTTACTGAAGCTTTCTTT
>TRBD1|TRBV6-5|TRBJ1-5|.
CASTRGPNQPQHF
TGTGCCAGCACAAGGGGGCCCAATCAGCCCCAGCATTTT
>.|TRBV5-1|TRBJ2-3|.
CASSNRDPRTDTQYF
TGCGCCAGCAGCAACCGGGACCCAAGGACAGATACGCAGTATTTT
>TRBD1|TRBV7-4|TRBJ1-2|.
CASSLLDRAPYGYTF
TGTGCCAGCAGTCTCCTGGACAGGGCCCCCTATGGCTACACCTTC
>.|TRBV30|TRBJ1-1|.
CAWSVRGNTEAFF
TGTGCCTGGAGTGTAAGGGGTAACACTGAAGCTTTCTTT
>TRBD1|TRBV10-1|TRBJ2-7|.
CASSPETGTGGQYF
TGCGCCAGCAGTCCGGAAACTGGGACAGGAGGGCAGTACTTC
>.|TRBV7-9|TRBJ1-2|once
CASSFRSAGDYGYTF
TGTGCCAGCAGTTTTCGTTCGGCCGGGGACTATGGCTACACCTTC
>TRBD1|TRBV6-5|TRBJ1-1|.
CASSYSLTGGWTEAFF
TGTGCCAGCAGTTACTCACTAACAGGGGGCTGGACTGAAGCTTTCTTT
>.|TRBV29-1|TRBJ2-5|.
CSVTGHRLPETQYF
TGCAGCGTTACGGGACACCGCCTTCCAGAGACCCAGTACTTC
>.|TRBV5-6|TRBJ1-3|.
CASSSPGVSGNTIYF
TGTGCCAGCAGCTCCCCGGGTGTCTCTGGAAACACCATATATTTT
>TRBD2|TRBV7-2|TRBJ2-1|.
CASSVRREGRVNEQFF
TGTGCCAGCAGCGTGAGGCGGGAGGGCCGGGTGAATGAGCAGTTCTTC
>.|TRBV30|TRBJ1-1|.
CAWNDVPNTEAFF
TGTGCCTGGAATGATGTGCCGAACACTGAAGCTTTCTTT
>TRBD1|TRBV15|TRBJ2-7|.
CATSRVGTALSEQYF
TGTGCCACCAGCAGAGTCGGGACAGCCCTTTCCGAGCAGTACTTC